This T cell receptor beta chain appears in the sequencing data of a study of CD4 and CD8 cells across lung adenocarcinoma regions. TCRdb independently ran MiXCR on the PCR reads; one entry per CDR3 protein. The sample carries roughly 20,000 distinct CDR3 sequences, about 46% recorded once. The patients had localized lung adenocarcinoma, a non-small cell subtype. The V segment lost 4 bases and the J segment 3 bases; nucleotides outside the gene matches: 14. This CDR3 contains 19 residues. The germline gives CDR1 MNHEY, CDR2 SVGAGI. The specimen sequenced was CD4+ T cells from the margin of a lung tumor. The TCR was taken from a male donor with lung adenocarcinoma. The CD4 and CD8 labels of this study may be unreliable. The chain joins TRBV6-5 to TRBJ2-3; 12 nucleotides agree with TRBD2. Here the CDR3 reads CASSFLAGGPQYITDTQYF. In DNA, the CDR3 is TGTGCCAGCAGTTTCCTAGCGGGAGGGCCACAGTATATTACAGATACGCAGTATTTT.